This T cell receptor beta chain was sequenced in a study of response to subunit inactivated influenza vaccine. Overall study results and limits: Few new T cells, the authors suggested, are recruited by each seasonal influenza vaccination.

TCRdb redid the calling of the RT-PCR reads with MiXCR, one entry per CDR3 protein. Of more than 550,000 distinct CDR3 sequences detected, around 10% appear once; the ten largest clones hold approximately 10%. This clonotype was counted many times. Its antigen is as yet unknown. The germline V gene encodes CDR1 SGHRS and CDR2 YFSETQ. V dropped 2 bases and J dropped 1 base, with 5 bases sitting between them. CDR3 length: 13 residues. In addition, the sample was reused for a study of T cells expressing NK-cell markers. Per that paper: What made the TCR beta cDNA was 5'RACE template switching with UMIs. It was from sorted CD3+CD56+NKG2C+, CD3+CD56+NKG2C- and CD3+CD56-NKG2C+ T cells that TCR beta repertoires came. Restriction of sorting to alpha-beta TCR T cells was accomplished in several experiments using an anti-gamma-delta TCR antibody. Once again these clonotypes came out on top in the CD3+CD56-NKG2C+ fraction of a handful of donors.

The starting material was PBMCs from blood, obtained on the day of vaccination. The chain has TRBV5-1 and TRBJ2-3; D is unresolved. The sequence came from a man in his forties or fifties who received an inactivated influenza vaccine. In nucleotides, the CDR3 is TGCGCCAGCAGCTTCCAGGGCACAGATACGCAGTATTTT. Its translation is CASSFQGTDTQYF.